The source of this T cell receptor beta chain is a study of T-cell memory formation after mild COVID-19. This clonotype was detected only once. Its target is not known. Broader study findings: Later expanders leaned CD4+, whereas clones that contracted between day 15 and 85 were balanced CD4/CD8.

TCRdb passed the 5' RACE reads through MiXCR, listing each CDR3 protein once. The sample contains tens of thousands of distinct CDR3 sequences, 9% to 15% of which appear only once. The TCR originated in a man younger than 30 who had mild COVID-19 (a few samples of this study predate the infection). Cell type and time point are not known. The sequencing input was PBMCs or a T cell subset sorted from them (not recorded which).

CDR3 loop: CASSQVRKGDSGNTIYF. CDR3 nucleotides: TGCGCCAGCAGCCAAGTTCGTAAGGGTGACTCTGGAAACACCATATATTTT. The genes are TRBV4-1 and TRBJ1-3; D gene unclear. V was pared by 1 base and J by 0 bases, with 13 bases between. The CDR3 length is 17 residues. Germline values: CDR1 MGHRA, CDR2 YSYEKL.